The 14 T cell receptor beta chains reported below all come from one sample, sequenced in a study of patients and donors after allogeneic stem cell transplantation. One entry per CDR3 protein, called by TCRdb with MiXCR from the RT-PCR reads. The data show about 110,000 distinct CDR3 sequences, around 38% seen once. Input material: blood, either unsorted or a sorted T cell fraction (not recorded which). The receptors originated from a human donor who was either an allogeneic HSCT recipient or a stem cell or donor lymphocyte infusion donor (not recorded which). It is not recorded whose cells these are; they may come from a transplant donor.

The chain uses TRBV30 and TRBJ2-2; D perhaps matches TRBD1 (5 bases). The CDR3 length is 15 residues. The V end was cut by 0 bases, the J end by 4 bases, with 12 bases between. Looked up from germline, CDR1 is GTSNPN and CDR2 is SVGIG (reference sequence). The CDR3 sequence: CAWSVFTGSTGELFF. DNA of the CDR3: TGTGCCTGGAGTGTGTTCACAGGTTCCACCGGGGAGCTGTTTTTT.

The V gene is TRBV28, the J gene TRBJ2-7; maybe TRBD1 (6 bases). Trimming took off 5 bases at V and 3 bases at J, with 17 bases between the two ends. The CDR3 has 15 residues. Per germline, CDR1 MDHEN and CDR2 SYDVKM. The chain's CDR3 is CASSTSGTWDYEQYF. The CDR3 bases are TGTGCCAGCAGTACCTCCGGGACATGGGACTACGAGCAGTACTTC.

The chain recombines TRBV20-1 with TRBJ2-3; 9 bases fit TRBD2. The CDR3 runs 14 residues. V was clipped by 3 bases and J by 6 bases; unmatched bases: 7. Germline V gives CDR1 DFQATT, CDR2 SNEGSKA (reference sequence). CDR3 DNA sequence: TGCAGTGCTAGTGGCGCGGGAGGGTCTGATACGCAGTATTTT. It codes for CSASGAGGSDTQYF.

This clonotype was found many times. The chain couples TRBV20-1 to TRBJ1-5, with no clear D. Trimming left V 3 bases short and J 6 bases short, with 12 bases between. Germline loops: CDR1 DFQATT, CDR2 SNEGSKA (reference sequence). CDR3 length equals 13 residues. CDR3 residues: CSARAELGQPQHF. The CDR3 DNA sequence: TGCAGTGCTAGGGCGGAGCTCGGTCAGCCCCAGCATTTT.

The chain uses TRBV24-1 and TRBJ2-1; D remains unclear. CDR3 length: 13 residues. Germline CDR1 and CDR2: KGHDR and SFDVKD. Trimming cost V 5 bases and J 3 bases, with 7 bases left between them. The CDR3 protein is CATSAPVYNEQFF. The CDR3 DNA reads TGTGCCACCAGTGCCCCTGTCTACAATGAGCAGTTCTTC.

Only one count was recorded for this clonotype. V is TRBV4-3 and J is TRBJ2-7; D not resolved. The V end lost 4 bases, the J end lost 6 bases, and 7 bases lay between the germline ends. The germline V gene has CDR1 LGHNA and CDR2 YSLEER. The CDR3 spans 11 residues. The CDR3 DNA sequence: TGCGCCAGCAGCCCCCATCTCGAGCAGTACTTC. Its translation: CASSPHLEQYF.

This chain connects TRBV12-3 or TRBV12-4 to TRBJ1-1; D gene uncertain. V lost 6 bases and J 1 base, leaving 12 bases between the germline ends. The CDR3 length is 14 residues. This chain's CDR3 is CASRVRGRNTEAFF. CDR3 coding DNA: TGTGCCAGCAGGGTACGCGGGCGGAACACTGAAGCTTTCTTT.

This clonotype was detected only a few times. The DNA for the CDR3 is TGCAGCGTTGAAACCCCCCCTTTCCCAGGGCCCTACGAGCAGTACTTC. It translates to CSVETPPFPGPYEQYF. The J gene is TRBJ2-7, the V gene TRBV29-1; a weak D match, TRBD1 (5 bases). Trimming pared 2 bases from V and 2 bases from J, leaving 19 bases between. The CDR3 covers 16 residues. CDR1 and CDR2 (germline): SQVTM, ANQGSEA.

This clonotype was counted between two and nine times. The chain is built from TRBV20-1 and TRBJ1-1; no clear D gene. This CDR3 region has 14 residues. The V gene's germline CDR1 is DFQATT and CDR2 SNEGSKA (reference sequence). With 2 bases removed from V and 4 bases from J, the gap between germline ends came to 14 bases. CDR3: CSARWVRVATEAFF. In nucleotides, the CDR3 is TGCAGTGCTAGATGGGTGCGGGTGGCCACTGAAGCTTTCTTT.

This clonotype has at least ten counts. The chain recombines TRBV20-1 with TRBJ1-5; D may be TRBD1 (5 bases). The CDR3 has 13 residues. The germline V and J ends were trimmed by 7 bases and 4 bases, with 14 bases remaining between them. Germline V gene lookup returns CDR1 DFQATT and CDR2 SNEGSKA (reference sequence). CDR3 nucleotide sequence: TGCAGTGTTTCGGGACTGATAAATCAGCCCCAGCATTTT. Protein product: CSVSGLINQPQHF.

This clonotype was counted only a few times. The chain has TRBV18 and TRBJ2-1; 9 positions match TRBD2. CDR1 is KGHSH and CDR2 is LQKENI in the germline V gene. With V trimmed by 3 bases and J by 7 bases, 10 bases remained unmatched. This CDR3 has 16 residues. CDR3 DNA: TGTGCCAGCTCACCGCAGACAATACTAGCGGGTAATGAGCAGTTCTTC. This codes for CASSPQTILAGNEQFF.

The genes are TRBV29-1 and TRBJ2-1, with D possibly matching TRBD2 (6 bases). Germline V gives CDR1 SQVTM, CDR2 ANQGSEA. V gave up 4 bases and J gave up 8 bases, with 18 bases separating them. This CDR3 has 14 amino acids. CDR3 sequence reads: CSVAGRTPGDEQFF. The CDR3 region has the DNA TGCAGCGTTGCAGGGAGGACCCCTGGGGATGAGCAGTTCTTC.

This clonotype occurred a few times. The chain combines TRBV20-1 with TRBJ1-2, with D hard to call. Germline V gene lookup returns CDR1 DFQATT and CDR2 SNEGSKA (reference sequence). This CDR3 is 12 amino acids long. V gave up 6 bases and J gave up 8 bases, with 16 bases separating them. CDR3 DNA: TGCAGTGCCCCTACCCCTCCTGGGGGCTACACCTTC. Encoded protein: CSAPTPPGGYTF.

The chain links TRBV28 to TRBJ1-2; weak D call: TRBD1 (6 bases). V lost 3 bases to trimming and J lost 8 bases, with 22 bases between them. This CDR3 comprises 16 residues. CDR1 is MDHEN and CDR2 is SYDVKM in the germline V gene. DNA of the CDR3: TGTGCCAGCAGTTTGGCCCTGCAGGGGAGGAATTGGGGCTACACCTTC. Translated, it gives CASSLALQGRNWGYTF.